Listed below are T cell receptor beta chains from one sample, sequenced in a study of shared clonotypes between healthy human individuals. Data came from immunoSEQ multiplex PCR; TCRdb stores just in-frame clones and leaves some out. The repertoire includes 980,000 or so clones, over 75% of them detected once, and roughly 1.5% sits in the top ten. The sample comprised memory CD4+ T cells sorted from blood. Receptor source: a young man in good health. Both conserved end residues are part of each CDR3. The order of the fields is V gene, J gene, CDR3 length, D gene, CDR3 protein. A D gene is named only where the DNA matches it firmly.

V: TRBV6-1; J: TRBJ1-1; length: 13; D: .; CDR3: CASSVQVNTEAFF
V: TRBV7-9; J: TRBJ2-3; length: 12; D: .; CDR3: CASTARTDTQYF
V: TRBV4-1; J: TRBJ1-2; length: 15; D: .; CDR3: CASSLAFTVNYGYTF
V: TRBV6-5; J: TRBJ2-3; length: 11; D: .; CDR3: CASTGQDTQYF
V: TRBV15; J: TRBJ2-7; length: 15; D: TRBD2; CDR3: CATSRDLGGSYEQYF
V: TRBV5-6; J: TRBJ2-7; length: 14; D: .; CDR3: CASSPTGGVYEQYF
V: TRBV11-2; J: TRBJ2-7; length: 15; D: TRBD1; CDR3: CASSLGPGGAYEQYF
V: TRBV19; J: TRBJ1-6; length: 14; D: TRBD1; CDR3: CASSNGQESSPLHF
V: TRBV4-3; J: TRBJ2-4; length: 17; D: TRBD2; CDR3: CASSQEPSGEKGNIQYF
V: TRBV5-1; J: TRBJ2-2; length: 13; D: .; CDR3: CASSAKDTGELFF
V: TRBV10-3; J: TRBJ2-2; length: 12; D: .; CDR3: CAISRGTGELFF
V: TRBV30; J: TRBJ2-5; length: 17; D: TRBD2; CDR3: CAPQPGLAGGPQETQYF
V: TRBV19; J: TRBJ1-5; length: 12; D: .; CDR3: CASTLPNQPQHF
V: TRBV5-8; J: TRBJ2-7; length: 14; D: TRBD1; CDR3: CASSGWDRVYEQYF
V: TRBV30; J: TRBJ2-1; length: 19; D: TRBD1; CDR3: CAWSVRGGKQGIFYNEQFF
V: TRBV7-9; J: TRBJ1-4; length: 15; D: TRBD1; CDR3: CASSSSGTGVEKLFF
V: TRBV12-5; J: TRBJ2-3; length: 18; D: TRBD2; CDR3: CASGSRLAGVPSTDTQYF
V: TRBV5-1; J: TRBJ1-2; length: 15; D: TRBD1; CDR3: CASSFSGQTNYGYTF